This record concerns one TCR beta chain sequence. The antigen is undetermined. The investigators amplified TCR beta CDR3 regions from RNA transcripts. The TCR CDR3 first-round RT-PCR relied on the HTBI primer set. TCRdb re-called the multiplex PCR reads through MiXCR, storing one row per CDR3 protein. Among about 420,000 distinct CDR3 sequences listed, 15% to 18% were seen once. This sample was taken from a study of T cells in Graves' hyperthyroidism and ophthalmopathy. Whole-study findings and limits: Most expanded thyroid clonotypes above 0.001 also appeared in blood. Ophthalmopathy could be told apart from stable hyperthyroidism with a 13 V-J model.

The germline V and J ends were trimmed by 3 bases and 7 bases, with 10 bases remaining between them. Looked up from germline, CDR1 is SGDLS and CDR2 is YYNGEE. This CDR3 has 12 amino acids. The study based diagnoses on clinical symptoms, serum thyroxine and TRAb, thyroid ultrasound and orbital computed tomography. PBMCs were collected from a 10 ml volume of fresh peripheral blood. This chain joins TRBV9 and TRBJ1-1, with D possibly matching TRBD1 (5 bases). The sequencing input was blood. The receptor was derived from a woman between 18 and 29 years old with Graves' hyperthyroidism. This CDR3 is CASSGVRGEAFF. Here the CDR3 DNA reads TGTGCCAGCAGCGGGGTTAGGGGTGAAGCTTTCTTT. The full variable domain, in which reference TRBV9 and TRBJ1-1 provide the parts outside the CDR3, is DSGVTQTPKHLITATGQRVTLRCSPRSGDLSVYWYQQSLDQGLQFLIQYYNGEERAKGNILERFSAQQFPDLHSELNLSSLELGDSALYFCASSGVRGEAFFGQGTRLTVV.